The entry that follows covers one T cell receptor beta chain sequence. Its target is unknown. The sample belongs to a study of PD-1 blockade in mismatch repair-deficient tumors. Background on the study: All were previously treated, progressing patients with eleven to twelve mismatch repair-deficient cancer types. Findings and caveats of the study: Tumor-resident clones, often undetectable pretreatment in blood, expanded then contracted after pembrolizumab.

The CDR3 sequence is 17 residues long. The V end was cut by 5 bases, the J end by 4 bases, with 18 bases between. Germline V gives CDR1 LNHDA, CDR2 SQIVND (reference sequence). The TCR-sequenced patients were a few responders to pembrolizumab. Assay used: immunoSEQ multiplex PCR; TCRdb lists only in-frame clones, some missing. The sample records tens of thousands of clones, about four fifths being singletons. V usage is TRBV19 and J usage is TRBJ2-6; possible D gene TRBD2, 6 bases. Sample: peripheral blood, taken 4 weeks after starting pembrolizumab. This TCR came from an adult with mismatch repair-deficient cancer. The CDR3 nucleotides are TGTGCCAGTAGTGCCCCCAGGCGGGGTTCGGGGGCCAACGTCCTGACTTTC. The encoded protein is CASSAPRRGSGANVLTF.